The 22 T cell receptor beta chains listed next were all sequenced from one sample in a study of beta chain features in type 1 diabetes. These receptors have no identified antigens. Whole-study findings and limits: Shortening that was moderate but significant affected the TCRB CDR3s of Type 1 diabetes patients in all four CD4+ subsets.

The isolated RNA, all of it, was reverse transcribed, so expressed TCRB transcripts were what got sequenced. Sequencing was performed with immunoSEQ multiplex PCR; in TCRdb, only in-frame clones are kept and a portion is missing. The data contain roughly 160,000 clones, roughly 8% of them seen just once; the ten biggest clones take up roughly 0.5%. Sequences were obtained from central memory CD4+ T cells from blood. These receptor sequences come from a man aged 18 to 29 with type 1 diabetes.

The sample holds many counts of this clone. This chain connects TRBV29-1 to TRBJ2-1; D unclear. The V end was cut by 4 bases, the J end by 0 bases, with 7 bases between. Per germline, CDR1 SQVTM and CDR2 ANQGSEA. The CDR3 has 13 residues. DNA for the CDR3: TGCAGCGTTGGTGTATACTCCTACAATGAGCAGTTCTTC. Its protein is CSVGVYSYNEQFF.

This clone turned up a few times. The gene calls are TRBV9 and TRBJ2-7; 10 nucleotides line up with TRBD2. This CDR3 has 15 residues. The germline gives CDR1 SGDLS, CDR2 YYNGEE. Trimming cost V 1 base and J 2 bases; bases outside gene matches: 3. CDR3 residues: CASSVLAGATYEQYF. The CDR3 DNA is TGTGCCAGCAGCGTACTAGCGGGGGCTACCTACGAGCAGTACTTC.

This clone was seen a handful of times. The chain is built from TRBV7-6 and TRBJ2-3; D perhaps matches TRBD1 (5 bases). The CDR3 spans 17 residues. V lost 1 base to trimming and J lost 3 bases, with 17 bases between them. Germline lookup yields CDR1 SGHVS and CDR2 FNYEAQ. The CDR3 DNA is TGTGCCAGCAGCTTAGGGCTGTCGGCAGGGCCAACAGATACGCAGTATTTT. The encoded protein is CASSLGLSAGPTDTQYF.

This sequence joins TRBV14 and TRBJ2-2; the match to TRBD2 covers 9 bases. Trimming removed 8 bases from V and 2 bases from J; junction bases left unmatched: 9. The germline V gene has CDR1 SGHDN and CDR2 FVKESK. The CDR3 sequence is 16 residues long. CDR3 sequence (DNA): TGTGCCAGCCGGACTGGGCTAGCGGGAAACACCGGGGAGCTGTTTTTT. The encoded protein is CASRTGLAGNTGELFF.

This clone was seen a few times. V and J are TRBV30 and TRBJ1-2; maybe TRBD1 (6 bases). Trimming removed 0 bases at V and 7 bases at J, with 15 bases between. Germline loops: CDR1 GTSNPN, CDR2 SVGIG (reference sequence). The CDR3 covers 14 residues. The CDR3 loop is CAWSVDSLTGGYTF. The CDR3 DNA reads as TGTGCCTGGAGTGTAGATTCCCTGACAGGTGGCTACACCTTC.

This clone was counted a few times. The chain has TRBV5-4 and TRBJ2-7; 10 bases match TRBD1. Unmatched junction bases numbered 6, after V lost 4 bases and J lost 2 bases. The germline V gene has CDR1 SGHNT and CDR2 YYREEE (reference sequence). The CDR3 is 15 amino acids. The CDR3 sequence is CASSHGTGVAYEQYF. CDR3 sequence (DNA): TGTGCCAGCAGCCACGGGACAGGGGTTGCCTACGAGCAGTACTTC. Full variable domain (remainder filled in from reference TRBV5-4 and TRBJ2-7): ETGVTQSPTHLIKTRGQQVTLRCSSQSGHNTVSWYQQALGQGPQFIFQYYREEENGRGNFPPRFSGLQFPNYSSELNVNALELDDSALYLCASSHGTGVAYEQYFGPGTRLTVT.

This clone was counted many times. J is TRBJ2-7 and V is TRBV29-1, with TRBD1 identical over 9 bases. Per germline, CDR1 SQVTM and CDR2 ANQGSEA. This CDR3 is built from 12 residues. V lost 6 bases to trimming and J lost 3 bases; unmatched junction nucleotides: 3. CDR3 in DNA: TGCAGCGTAGGGACAGGGATCTACGAGCAGTACTTC. Its translation: CSVGTGIYEQYF.

The chain employs TRBV19 and TRBJ2-7, with D perhaps matching TRBD2 (5 bases). In germline, CDR1 is LNHDA, CDR2 SQIVND (reference sequence). The CDR3 consists of 15 residues. Trimming took 8 bases from V and 4 from J, leaving 21 bases between them. CDR3 bases: TGTGCCAGTGGACCACAAGGAGACGGGGTGTACGAGCAGTACTTC. Its translation: CASGPQGDGVYEQYF.

This clone was seen a handful of times. The CDR3 DNA is TGTGCCAGTAAACAGCTCTACTCTGGAAACACCATATATTTT. As protein: CASKQLYSGNTIYF. The chain carries TRBV28 and TRBJ1-3; D is undetermined. V was clipped by 9 bases and J by 0 bases, with 12 bases between them. CDR1 is MDHEN, CDR2 SYDVKM, per germline. The CDR3 totals 14 residues. The full variable domain, its missing parts supplied by reference TRBV28 and TRBJ1-3, is DVKVTQSSRYLVKRTGEKVFLECVQDMDHENMFWYRQDPGLGLRLIYFSYDVKMKEKGDIPEGYSVSREKKERFSLILESASTNQTSMYLCASKQLYSGNTIYFGEGSWLTVV.

This rearrangement joins TRBV13 to TRBJ2-2; 9 nucleotides align to TRBD2. This CDR3 contains 15 residues. Germline V gene data show CDR1 as PRHDT and CDR2 as FYEKMQ (reference sequence). With V trimmed by 6 bases and J by 4 bases, 6 bases remained unmatched. CDR3 DNA: TGTGCCAGCAGACAAGGACTAGCGACCACCGGGGAGCTGTTTTTT. Translated, it gives CASRQGLATTGELFF.

This clone was recorded a few times. The genes are TRBV18 and TRBJ1-5; D not certain. This CDR3 region has 13 residues. CDR1 and CDR2 (germline): KGHSH, LQKENI. V was pared by 3 bases and J by 3 bases, with 6 bases between. The CDR3 nucleotides are TGTGCCAGCTCACCTGCGGACAATCAGCCCCAGCATTTT. Protein product: CASSPADNQPQHF.

This chain links TRBV28 with TRBJ2-7; no definite D call. Trimming cost V 5 bases and J 6 bases, with 11 bases left between them. This CDR3 is 12 amino acids long. The germline gives CDR1 MDHEN, CDR2 SYDVKM. CDR3 loop: CASSPPPFEQYF. The CDR3 DNA reads TGTGCCAGCAGTCCCCCCCCTTTCGAGCAGTACTTC.

The sample holds a few counts of this clone. The rearrangement uses TRBV15 and TRBJ2-7, with TRBD1 as a possible D gene (5 bases). This CDR3 is 14 amino acids long. The germline V gene has CDR1 LNHNV and CDR2 YYDKDF (reference sequence). V lost 0 bases, J lost 3 bases, and 9 bases lay in between. The CDR3 DNA follows: TGTGCCACCAGCAGAGATTTGACAGTCTACGAGCAGTACTTC. It is translated as CATSRDLTVYEQYF.

V is TRBV11-2 and J is TRBJ2-1; 8 bases fit TRBD2. Trimming took 4 bases from V and 7 from J; bases not matched to a gene: 15. Germline V gene sequence: CDR1 SGHAT, CDR2 FQNNGV. CDR3 size: 17 residues. Here the CDR3 reads CASSSVDRGGHFNEQFF. As DNA, the CDR3 is TGTGCCAGCAGCTCAGTGGACCGGGGGGGTCATTTTAATGAGCAGTTCTTC.

This clone was detected only a few times. J is TRBJ2-3 and V is TRBV9; possible D gene TRBD2, 6 bases. The germline gives CDR1 SGDLS, CDR2 YYNGEE. V was clipped by 0 bases and J by 3 bases, with 8 bases between them. CDR3 size: 14 residues. The CDR3 region is CASSVDLATDTQYF. DNA of the CDR3: TGTGCCAGCAGCGTAGACCTAGCGACAGATACGCAGTATTTT.

The rearrangement uses TRBV27 and TRBJ1-5; TRBD1 is a possible D gene (5 bases). Trimming shortened V by 5 bases and J by 0 bases, and 17 bases separated the two germline ends. Germline values: CDR1 MNHEY, CDR2 SMNVEV (reference sequence). The CDR3 runs to 17 residues. The CDR3 DNA reads as TGTGCCAGCAGTCCCCAGACAGTACTGGTTAGCAATCAGCCCCAGCATTTT. Amino acids: CASSPQTVLVSNQPQHF.

This clone occurred a few times. This sample also contains other DNA sequences that code for the same CDR3. The CDR3 DNA is TGTGCCAGCAGCTTAGGTAGTTCGGGCTACGAGCAGTACTTC. As protein: CASSLGSSGYEQYF. The gene calls are TRBV7-2 and TRBJ2-7; D remains ambiguous. This CDR3 has 14 residues. V was clipped by 1 base and J by 3 bases, with 10 bases between them. Looked up from germline, CDR1 is SGHTA and CDR2 is FQGNSA.

The chain uses TRBV14 and TRBJ2-7, with unresolved D. Germline V CDR1 and CDR2: SGHDN, FVKESK. The germline V and J ends were trimmed by 4 bases and 3 bases, with 16 bases remaining between them. CDR3 length equals 15 residues. The CDR3 reads CASSPLYRNRYEQYF. CDR3 nucleotide sequence: TGTGCCAGCAGCCCACTCTACAGAAACCGCTACGAGCAGTACTTC.

J is TRBJ1-6 and V is TRBV4-3; D is ambiguous. The CDR3 runs to 15 residues. Germline CDR1 and CDR2: LGHNA and YSLEER. The germline V and J ends were trimmed by 0 bases and 5 bases, with 8 bases remaining between them. The CDR3 DNA sequence: TGCGCCAGCAGCCAAGATCCCGGGAATAATTCACCCCTCCACTTT. Its translation is CASSQDPGNNSPLHF.

This clone was seen a handful of times. The rearrangement joins TRBV5-1 to TRBJ2-6; possibly TRBD2 for D (6 bases). V was shortened by 4 bases and J by 3 bases, with 11 bases between the two germline ends. The CDR3 sequence is 15 residues long. Germline V gives CDR1 SGHRS, CDR2 YFSETQ. CDR3 bases: TGCGCCAGCAGCGAGCGGGCGGGTGGGGCCAACGTCCTGACTTTC. Protein product: CASSERAGGANVLTF.

This clone came up many times. V and J are TRBV6-1 and TRBJ2-1; 10 bases align to TRBD1. This CDR3 region has 14 residues. The germline V gene has CDR1 MNHNS and CDR2 SASEGT. J was trimmed by 7 bases and V by 6 bases; bases with no gene match: 6. CDR3 sequence: CASSLDRGRNEQFF. In nucleotides, the CDR3 is TGTGCCAGCAGCTTAGACAGGGGGCGGAATGAGCAGTTCTTC.

As to this clone: Other DNA variants within this sample encode the same CDR3. V usage is TRBV5-4 and J usage is TRBJ2-5; 8 nucleotides agree with TRBD1. Germline CDR1 is SGHNT and CDR2 is YYREEE (reference sequence). J gave up 0 bases and V 2 bases, and 0 bases lay outside the gene matches. The CDR3 consists of 14 residues. CDR3 coding DNA: TGTGCCAGCAGCTTACAGGGGGACCAAGAGACCCAGTACTTC. This translates into CASSLQGDQETQYF.